The 26 T cell receptor beta chains given below trace back to one sample, sequenced in a study of blood T cell repertoires in COVID-19. Some clones are missing from TCRdb's copy, which holds only in-frame ones; the method was immunoSEQ multiplex PCR. The sample contains fewer than 150,000 clones, around 83% of which appear only once. Material: PBMCs or T cells enriched from blood (not recorded which). These receptors were collected from a man aged 30 to 45 who had recovered from COVID-19.

The V gene is TRBV9, the J gene TRBJ2-1; TRBD1 agrees at 8 bases. V was pared by 3 bases and J by 1 base, with 6 bases of the junction left unmatched. CDR3 length: 16 residues. Per germline, CDR1 SGDLS and CDR2 YYNGEE. CDR3 coding DNA: TGTGCCAGCAGCGGAGGGACAGGAGGATCCTACAATGAGCAGTTCTTC. As protein: CASSGGTGGSYNEQFF.

The V call is TRBV6-6, the J call TRBJ2-7; the D gene is possibly TRBD1 (5 bases). Germline-derived CDR1 and CDR2 are MNHNY and SVGAGI (reference sequence). CDR3 length: 14 amino acids. The ends were cut back, 6 bases at V and 5 bases at J, with 17 bases in the middle. The CDR3 bases are TGTGCCAGCAGCGCCGAAGCAGGGTACCACGAGCAGTACGTC. It specifies CASSAEAGYHEQYV.

V gene TRBV3-1 (or the pseudogene TRBV3-2) combines with J gene TRBJ2-2; TRBD1 matches 9 bases. The CDR3 totals 19 residues. Germline CDR1 is LGHDT and CDR2 is YNNKEL (reference sequence). Trimming cost V 2 bases and J 5 bases; bases outside gene matches: 15. The CDR3, as DNA: TGTGCCAGCAGCCAACTCCCAAACCGCAGGGACAGGGCAACCGGGGAGCTGTTTTTT. Its protein is CASSQLPNRRDRATGELFF.

This chain uses TRBV19 with TRBJ1-5, with 12 bases fitting TRBD1. J was trimmed by 6 bases and V by 4 bases; bases with no gene match: 7. CDR1 LNHDA and CDR2 SQIVND come from the germline V gene (reference sequence). The CDR3 consists of 16 residues. The CDR3 spells CASSTHGTGGFQPQHF. Written as DNA, the CDR3 is TGTGCCAGTAGTACCCACGGGACAGGGGGCTTTCAGCCCCAGCATTTT.

J is TRBJ1-5 and V is TRBV5-1; 9 bases line up with TRBD1. V lost 0 bases, J lost 1 base, and 2 bases stayed unmatched. The germline V gene has CDR1 SGHRS and CDR2 YFSETQ. The CDR3 has 16 residues. CDR3 DNA: TGCGCCAGCAGCTTGGAAGGGACAGGGAGCAATCAGCCCCAGCATTTT. The encoded protein is CASSLEGTGSNQPQHF.

The V call is TRBV12-3 or TRBV12-4, the J call TRBJ1-5, with D possibly being TRBD1 (5 bases). The CDR3 covers 12 residues. The V end was cut by 8 bases, the J end by 7 bases, with 12 bases between. The DNA of the CDR3 is TGTGCCAGCTCCAGAAAGGGGCAGCCCCAGCATTTT. Translated, it gives CASSRKGQPQHF.

The chain combines TRBV18 with TRBJ2-7; a weak D match, TRBD1 (5 bases). This CDR3 region has 12 residues. Germline CDR1 reads KGHSH; CDR2 reads LQKENI. The V gene lost 3 bases and the J gene lost 5 bases, with 8 bases spanning the gap. The CDR3 is CASSPTRDEQYF. CDR3 bases: TGTGCCAGCTCACCTACCAGGGACGAGCAGTACTTC. Based on the CDR3 plus reference TRBV18 and TRBJ2-7, the full variable domain is NAGVMQNPRHLVRRRGQEARLRCSPMKGHSHVYWYRQLPEEGLKFMVYLQKENIIDESGMPKERFSAEFPKEGPSILRIQQVVRGDSAAYFCASSPTRDEQYFGPGTRLTVT.

This chain uses TRBV11-2 with TRBJ1-5; D perhaps matches TRBD1 (5 bases). The CDR3 runs 15 residues. V was clipped by 0 bases and J by 4 bases, with 10 bases between them. The germline V gene encodes CDR1 SGHAT and CDR2 FQNNGV. CDR3 loop: CASSLDGGSNQPQHF. CDR3 nucleotide sequence: TGTGCCAGCAGCTTAGACGGGGGGAGTAATCAGCCCCAGCATTTT.

The chain uses TRBV7-2 and TRBJ2-3; TRBD2 matches at 11 bases. Per germline, CDR1 SGHTA and CDR2 FQGNSA. V dropped 5 bases and J dropped 0; count of bases not matched to a gene: 10. This CDR3 has 18 residues. The CDR3 bases are TGTGCCAGCAGCCCTCGGGGTAGCGGGGGGGCCAGCACAGATACGCAGTATTTT. It is translated as CASSPRGSGGASTDTQYF.

The V and J genes are TRBV5-1 and TRBJ2-7; perhaps TRBD2 as D (6 bases). The CDR3 consists of 14 residues. Germline assignment: CDR1 SGHRS and CDR2 YFSETQ. V gave up 5 bases and J gave up 3 bases, with 15 bases separating them. The CDR3 DNA is TGCGCCAGCAGTATGGGAGGAGGAGACTACGAGCAGTACTTC. Protein product: CASSMGGGDYEQYF.

The chain carries TRBV24-1 and TRBJ2-2, with a weak D call TRBD1 (5 bases). Germline-derived CDR1 and CDR2 are KGHDR and SFDVKD. This CDR3 has 14 residues. The V and J ends lost 4 bases and 8 bases respectively, with 13 bases between them. CDR3 loop: CATSEGQGRGELFF. The CDR3 coding sequence is TGTGCCACCAGTGAAGGGCAGGGAAGAGGGGAGCTGTTTTTT.

This chain links TRBV11-2 with TRBJ2-1, with 11 bases matching TRBD2. The germline CDR1 and CDR2 sequences are SGHAT and FQNNGV. V shed 5 bases, J shed 9 bases, and the junction held 18 bases outside the gene matches. The CDR3 sequence is 18 residues long. The CDR3 DNA follows: TGTGCCAGCAGCCCAAGAGATGAGGGACTAGCGGTATCCGGTGAGCAGTTCTTC. This encodes CASSPRDEGLAVSGEQFF.

This clone was found a few times. V usage is TRBV6-5 and J usage is TRBJ1-2, with a tentative D call TRBD1 (5 bases). Trimming stripped 0 bases from V and 1 base from J, with 9 bases between. Looked up from germline, CDR1 is MNHEY and CDR2 is SVGAGI. CDR3 size: 15 residues. This CDR3 is CASSYSGGNNYGYTF. DNA of the CDR3: TGTGCCAGCAGTTACTCCGGGGGAAATAACTATGGCTACACCTTC.

The gene calls are TRBV18 and TRBJ1-6; D is possibly TRBD1 (5 bases). Germline assignment: CDR1 KGHSH and CDR2 LQKENI. V gave up 6 bases and J gave up 14 bases, with 17 bases separating them. CDR3 size: 13 residues. DNA for the CDR3: TGTGCCAGCTCGCCGACTGCAGGGCAAGCCCTCCACTTT. Protein: CASSPTAGQALHF.

The rearrangement uses TRBV19 and TRBJ1-1, with 7 bases identical to TRBD1. Trimming removed 5 bases from V and 0 bases from J; junction bases left unmatched: 3. There are 14 residues in the CDR3. Germline V lookup: CDR1 LNHDA, CDR2 SQIVND (reference sequence). The CDR3 DNA follows: TGTGCCAGTAGTCGACAGGGTATGAACACTGAAGCTTTCTTT. This codes for CASSRQGMNTEAFF. Using reference TRBV19 and TRBJ1-1 for the parts outside the CDR3, the full variable domain is DGGITQSPKYLFRKEGQNVTLSCEQNLNHDAMYWYRQDPGQGLRLIYYSQIVNDFQKGDIAEGYSVSREKKESFPLTVTSAQKNPTAFYLCASSRQGMNTEAFFGQGTRLTVV.

The J gene is TRBJ1-4, the V gene TRBV5-1; D gene unclear. CDR1 is SGHRS and CDR2 is YFSETQ in the germline V gene. Deletions cut 0 bases from V and 4 bases from J, with 10 bases between. This CDR3 is 15 amino acids long. The CDR3 spells CASSLARSNNEKLFF. For the CDR3, the DNA is TGCGCCAGCAGCTTGGCCCGGTCAAATAATGAAAAACTGTTTTTT.

This clone was detected a few times. Other DNA sequences within the sample encode an identical CDR3. The genes are TRBV2 and TRBJ1-5; 7 nucleotides align to TRBD1. The CDR3 sequence is 14 residues long. Per the germline V gene, CDR1 is SNHLY and CDR2 is FYNNEI. V shed 4 bases and J 1 base; nucleotides not matched to a gene: 1. The CDR3 sequence: CASSGQGSNQPQHF. The CDR3, as DNA: TGTGCCAGCAGTGGACAGGGAAGCAATCAGCCCCAGCATTTT.

The chain combines TRBV14 with TRBJ1-4; D unresolved. This CDR3 region has 17 residues. The germline V gene has CDR1 SGHDN and CDR2 FVKESK. Trimming shortened V by 2 bases and J by 3 bases, and 16 bases separated the two germline ends. CDR3 bases: TGTGCCAGCAGCCAACTTGGAAGAGGGAGGTCTAATGAAAAACTGTTTTTT. Protein: CASSQLGRGRSNEKLFF. Combining the CDR3 with reference TRBV14 and TRBJ1-4 gives the whole variable domain EAGVTQFPSHSVIEKGQTVTLRCDPISGHDNLYWYRRVMGKEIKFLLHFVKESKQDESGMPNNRFLAERTGGTYSTLKVQPAELEDSGVYFCASSQLGRGRSNEKLFFGSGTQLSVL.

The chain links TRBV11-3 to TRBJ2-2, with D possibly being TRBD2 (6 bases). Deletions cut 5 bases from V and 6 bases from J, with 16 bases between. The V gene's germline CDR1 is SGHNT and CDR2 YENEEA. The CDR3 totals 15 residues. Here the CDR3 reads CASSPGTPAPGELFF. The CDR3, as DNA: TGTGCCAGCAGCCCCGGGACTCCCGCGCCCGGGGAGCTGTTTTTT.

The CDR3 sequence: CASSIPFEAGGPLQFF. The DNA for the CDR3 is TGTGCCAGTAGTATCCCCTTCGAAGCGGGAGGGCCTCTGCAGTTCTTC. The V call is TRBV19, the J call TRBJ2-1; TRBD2 agrees at 10 bases. The CDR3 totals 16 residues. Trimming at V came to 3 bases and at J to 12 bases, leaving 14 bases not matched to a gene. Germline V gene sequence: CDR1 LNHDA, CDR2 SQIVND (reference sequence).

The chain joins TRBV6-5 to TRBJ1-2; TRBD1 might be the D (5 bases). Trimming removed 7 bases from V and 2 bases from J, with 14 bases in between. The CDR3 extends over 14 amino acids. Per germline, CDR1 MNHEY and CDR2 SVGAGI. In DNA, the CDR3 is TGTGCCAGCACCCCGACAGTGCTGAACTATGGCTACACCTTC. Translated: CASTPTVLNYGYTF.

The J gene is TRBJ2-1, the V gene TRBV7-3; D remains unclear. V was trimmed by 5 bases and J by 4 bases, leaving 15 bases between them. Germline loops: CDR1 SGHTA, CDR2 FQGTGA. The length of the CDR3 is 15 residues. The CDR3 DNA reads as TGTGCCAGCAGCCCCCGGTCCGCTACTTACAATGAGCAGTTCTTC. Translation: CASSPRSATYNEQFF.

This chain uses TRBV6-2 or TRBV6-3 with TRBJ2-7; tentatively, D is TRBD2 (6 bases). This CDR3 has 17 amino acids. Trimming took 5 bases from V and 5 from J, leaving 25 bases between them. Germline CDR1 MNHEY, CDR2 SVGEGT. Written as DNA, the CDR3 is TGTGCCAGCAGTCCAATCTCAAAAGGGGCGGGAAGCCACGAGCAGTACTTC. Amino acids: CASSPISKGAGSHEQYF.

The chain has TRBV27 and TRBJ2-3; TRBD1 agrees at 9 bases. This CDR3 region has 16 residues. Germline trimming cut 6 bases from V and 0 bases from J; bases unmatched to any gene: 7. CDR1 MNHEY and CDR2 SMNVEV come from the germline V gene (reference sequence). The CDR3 DNA is TGTGCCAGCAGCCCCCCGGGACAGGGCAGCACAGATACGCAGTATTTT. Residues: CASSPPGQGSTDTQYF.

The gene calls are TRBV14 and TRBJ1-4, with unresolved D. The V gene lost 4 bases and the J gene lost 0 bases, with 12 bases spanning the gap. The CDR3 has 16 residues. Per germline, CDR1 SGHDN and CDR2 FVKESK. CDR3 coding DNA: TGTGCCAGCAGCCCCGGAGAGAGGTCAACTAATGAAAAACTGTTTTTT. Protein product: CASSPGERSTNEKLFF.

The chain has TRBV10-1 and TRBJ1-2, with 8 bases fitting TRBD1. V lost 2 bases and J lost 7; bases outside the gene matches: 3. Germline V gene data show CDR1 as WNHNN and CDR2 as SYGVQD (reference sequence). This CDR3 is built from 13 residues. The CDR3 DNA sequence: TGCGCCAGCAGTGAGCAACAGGGGGTTGGCTACACCTTC. Protein sequence: CASSEQQGVGYTF.